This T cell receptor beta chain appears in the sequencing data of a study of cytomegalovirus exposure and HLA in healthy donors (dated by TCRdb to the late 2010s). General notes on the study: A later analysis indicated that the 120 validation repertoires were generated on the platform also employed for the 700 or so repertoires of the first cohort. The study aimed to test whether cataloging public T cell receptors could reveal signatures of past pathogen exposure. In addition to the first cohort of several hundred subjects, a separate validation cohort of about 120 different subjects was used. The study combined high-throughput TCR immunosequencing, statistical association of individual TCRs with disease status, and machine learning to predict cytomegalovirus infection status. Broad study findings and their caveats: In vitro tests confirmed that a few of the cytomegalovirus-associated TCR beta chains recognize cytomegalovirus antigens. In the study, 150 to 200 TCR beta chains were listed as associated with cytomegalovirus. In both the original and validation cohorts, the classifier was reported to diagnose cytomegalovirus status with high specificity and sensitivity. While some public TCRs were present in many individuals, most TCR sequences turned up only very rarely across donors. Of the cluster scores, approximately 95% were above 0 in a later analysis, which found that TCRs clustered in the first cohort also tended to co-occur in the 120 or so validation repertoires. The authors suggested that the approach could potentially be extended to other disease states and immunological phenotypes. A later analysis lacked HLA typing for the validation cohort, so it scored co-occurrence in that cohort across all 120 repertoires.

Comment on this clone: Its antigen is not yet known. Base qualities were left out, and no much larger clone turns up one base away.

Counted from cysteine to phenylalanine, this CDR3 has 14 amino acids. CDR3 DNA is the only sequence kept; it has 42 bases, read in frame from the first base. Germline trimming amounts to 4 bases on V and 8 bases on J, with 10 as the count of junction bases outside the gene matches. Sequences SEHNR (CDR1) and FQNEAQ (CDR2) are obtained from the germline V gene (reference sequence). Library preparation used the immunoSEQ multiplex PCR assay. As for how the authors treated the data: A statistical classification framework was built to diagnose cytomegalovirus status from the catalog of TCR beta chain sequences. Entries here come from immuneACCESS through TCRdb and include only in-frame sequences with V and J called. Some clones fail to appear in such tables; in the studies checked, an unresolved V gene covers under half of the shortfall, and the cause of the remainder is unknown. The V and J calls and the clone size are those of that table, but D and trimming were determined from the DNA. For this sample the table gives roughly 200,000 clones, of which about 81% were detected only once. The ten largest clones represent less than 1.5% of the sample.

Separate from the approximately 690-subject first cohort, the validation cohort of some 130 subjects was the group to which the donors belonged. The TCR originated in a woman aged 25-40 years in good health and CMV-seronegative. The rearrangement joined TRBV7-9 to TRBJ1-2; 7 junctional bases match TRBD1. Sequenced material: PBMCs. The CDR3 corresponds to CASSSETGLRGYTF. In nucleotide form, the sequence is TGTGCCAGCAGCTCGGAGACAGGGCTGAGAGGCTACACCTTC.